The entry that follows covers one TCR beta chain sequence. Profiled with immunoSEQ multiplex PCR; TCRdb holds only in-frame clones, not every one. In the table there are some 150,000 clones, around four fifths of which are singletons. This sample stems from a study of blood T cell repertoires in COVID-19. Study information: Some COVID-19 samples were acute and others convalescent; all came from the United States, Italy and Spain. From T cells, B-cell-depleted T cells, or PBMCs came the material, which was cDNA or gDNA.

Each participant's cohort was designated according to participant-reported clinical history. The V segment lost 4 bases and the J segment 0 bases; nucleotides outside the gene matches: 6. This CDR3 is built from 16 residues. Germline loops: CDR1 SGHNT, CDR2 YENEEA. The clonotype was recovered from a woman between 50 and 59 years old who had recovered from COVID-19. Sequences were obtained from PBMCs or T cells enriched from blood (not recorded which). The chain uses TRBV11-3 and TRBJ1-1; TRBD1 agrees at 9 bases. The CDR3: CASSSPGTGLNTEAFF. CDR3 DNA sequence: TGTGCCAGCAGCTCCCCCGGGACAGGGTTGAACACTGAAGCTTTCTTT. The whole variable domain, filled in from reference TRBV11-3 and TRBJ1-1, reads EAGVVQSPRYKIIEKKQPVAFWCNPISGHNTLYWYLQNLGQGPELLIRYENEEAVDDSQLPKDRFSAERLKGVDSTLKIQPAELGDSAVYLCASSSPGTGLNTEAFFGQGTRLTVV.